The rows below give T cell receptor beta chains drawn from one sample of a study of radiotherapy plus CTLA-4 blockade in lung cancer. Profiling relied on immunoSEQ multiplex PCR, and the TCRdb table lists in-frame clones only, not all of them. The table records roughly 75,000 clones, under 90% of them present only once. Here the sequenced sample was peripheral blood, taken from a patient treated with radiotherapy plus ipilimumab. Receptor source: a human donor with non-small cell lung cancer who had stable disease on radiotherapy plus ipilimumab. Each CDR3 is given with its conserved first and last residue. D genes are given only for firm matches. The size field is filled for only some rows; it gives once, few, many or a size class.

TRBJ1-6	NA	NA	TRBV27	CASSLGQIYNSPLHF	TGTGCCAGCAGTTTGGGCCAAATCTATAATTCACCCCTCCACTTT
TRBJ2-2	TRBD2	NA	TRBV6-5	CASSYGGRASGELFF	TGTGCCAGCAGTTACGGCGGGAGGGCGTCCGGGGAGCTGTTTTTT
TRBJ2-1	TRBD2	NA	TRBV27	CASRTLADYNEQFF	TGTGCCAGCAGGACGCTAGCGGACTACAATGAGCAGTTCTTC
TRBJ1-2	NA	NA	TRBV28	CASSSGQGRWYGYTF	TGTGCCAGCAGTTCGGGACAAGGGAGGTGGTATGGCTACACCTTC
TRBJ2-1	NA	NA	TRBV5-5	CASSLSAEQFF	TGTGCCAGCAGCTTGAGTGCTGAGCAGTTCTTC
TRBJ1-5	NA	NA	TRBV7-2	CASSLGGTQPQHF	TGTGCCAGCAGCTTAGGGGGTACTCAGCCCCAGCATTTT
TRBJ2-1	TRBD1	NA	TRBV6-5	CASSVTGLRYNEQFF	TGTGCCAGCAGTGTGACAGGGCTGAGGTACAATGAGCAGTTCTTC
TRBJ1-1	TRBD1	NA	TRBV11-3	CASSTGQGENTEAFF	TGTGCCAGCAGCACCGGACAGGGAGAGAACACTGAAGCTTTCTTT
TRBJ2-7	NA	NA	TRBV7-9	CASSFFNTGNYEQYF	TGTGCCAGCAGCTTTTTTAATACAGGGAACTACGAGCAGTACTTC
TRBJ2-1	NA	NA	TRBV13	CASSLARGLYNEQFF	TGTGCCAGCAGCTTAGCCCGGGGCCTGTACAATGAGCAGTTCTTC
TRBJ2-4	NA	NA	TRBV10-1	CASSDRAKNIQYF	TGCGCCAGCAGCGACAGGGCCAAAAACATTCAGTACTTC
TRBJ1-1	NA	NA	TRBV5-1	CASSLVGIFTMGTEAFF	TGCGCCAGCAGCTTGGTAGGCATTTTCACTATGGGGACTGAAGCTTTCTTT
TRBJ1-1	NA	NA	TRBV10-2	CASRDGGMNTEAFF	TGCGCCAGCAGAGACGGGGGCATGAACACTGAAGCTTTCTTT
TRBJ2-7	NA	NA	TRBV7-2	CASSLAGPSYEQYF	TGTGCCAGCAGCTTAGCCGGGCCCTCCTACGAGCAGTACTTC
TRBJ2-7	NA	NA	TRBV5-1	CASRGTESYEQYF	TGCGCCAGCAGAGGGACGGAATCCTACGAGCAGTACTTC
TRBJ2-1	NA	once	TRBV7-9	CASSLEVSNEQFF	TGTGCCAGCAGCTTAGAGGTCAGCAATGAGCAGTTCTTC
TRBJ2-3	NA	NA	TRBV7-2	CASSLRESTDTQYF	TGTGCCAGCAGCTTACGGGAAAGCACAGATACGCAGTATTTT
TRBJ2-5	TRBD2	NA	TRBV5-1	CASKTSGGLQETQYF	TGCGCCAGCAAGACTAGCGGCGGGCTACAAGAGACCCAGTACTTC
TRBJ2-3	NA	NA	TRBV16	CASSPSEADTQYF	TGTGCCAGCAGCCCCTCGGAGGCAGATACGCAGTATTTT
TRBJ1-6	NA	NA	TRBV27	CASSLSGNSPLHF	TGTGCCAGCAGTTTGAGTGGGAATTCACCCCTCCACTTT
TRBJ1-3	TRBD1	NA	TRBV5-6	CASSWGTASPGNTIYF	TGTGCCAGCAGCTGGGGGACAGCTTCTCCTGGAAACACCATATATTTT
TRBJ2-7	TRBD1	NA	TRBV5-5	CASSPGTGNYEQYF	TGTGCCAGCAGCCCAGGGACAGGAAACTACGAGCAGTACTTC
TRBJ2-7	NA	once	TRBV28	CASSIQVYEQYF	TGTGCCAGCAGCATCCAGGTGTACGAGCAGTACTTC
TRBJ2-1	TRBD2	few	TRBV6-1	CASSEWASGHNEQFF	TGTGCCAGCAGTGAATGGGCTAGCGGTCACAATGAGCAGTTCTTC
TRBJ1-1	TRBD1	NA	TRBV30	CAWSPDRGEAFF	TGTGCCTGGAGCCCCGACAGGGGTGAAGCTTTCTTT
TRBJ2-5	NA	once	TRBV5-4	CASSPPTRGQETQYF	TGTGCCAGCAGCCCCCCGACTAGAGGGCAAGAGACCCAGTACTTC
TRBJ2-3	NA	NA	TRBV27	CASSPPWERVSDTQYF	TGTGCCAGCAGTCCACCCTGGGAGAGAGTATCAGATACGCAGTATTTT
TRBJ2-2	NA	NA	TRBV19	CASSIMGGPNTGELFF	TGTGCCAGTAGTATTATGGGGGGCCCGAACACCGGGGAGCTGTTTTTT
TRBJ2-1	TRBD2	NA	TRBV5-1	CASSPVDTSGGNEQFF	TGCGCCAGCAGCCCCGTAGATACTAGCGGGGGCAATGAGCAGTTCTTC
TRBJ1-6	NA	NA	TRBV6-1	CATLAQVKSPLHF	TGTGCCACCCTCGCGCAGGTCAAGTCACCCCTCCACTTT
TRBJ1-2	NA	NA	TRBV4-1	CASSQEGTNYGYTF	TGCGCCAGCAGCCAAGAAGGGACTAACTATGGCTACACCTTC
TRBJ2-3	TRBD2	NA	TRBV7-3	CASSFTGGPTDTQYF	TGTGCCAGCAGCTTTACGGGGGGGCCGACAGATACGCAGTATTTT
TRBJ2-3	NA	NA	TRBV29-1	CSVEGVGTDTQYF	TGCAGCGTCGAGGGGGTCGGCACAGATACGCAGTATTTT
TRBJ1-2	TRBD1	few	TRBV9	CASSVFDRDYRGYTF	TGTGCCAGCAGCGTGTTTGACAGGGATTATCGTGGCTACACCTTC
TRBJ1-5	NA	NA	TRBV6-1	CASLGRTEGSAQHF	TGTGCCAGCCTAGGGCGGACGGAGGGAAGCGCCCAGCATTTT
TRBJ1-4	NA	NA	TRBV5-1	CASSWGPTNEKLFF	TGCGCCAGCAGCTGGGGTCCAACTAATGAAAAACTGTTTTTT
TRBJ2-7	NA	NA	TRBV27	CASSSSGGPYSYEQYF	TGTGCCAGCAGTTCCTCAGGGGGGCCCTACTCCTACGAGCAGTACTTC
TRBJ1-2	TRBD1	once	TRBV4-1	CASSQGTGSGYTF	TGCGCCAGCAGCCAAGGGACAGGGAGCGGCTACACCTTC
TRBJ2-1	TRBD2	NA	TRBV29-1	CSVETGTSGTYNEQFF	TGCAGCGTTGAAACCGGGACTAGCGGAACCTACAATGAGCAGTTCTTC
TRBJ1-5	TRBD1	NA	TRBV28	CASTFPGQGEESNQPQHF	TGTGCCAGCACCTTTCCTGGACAGGGAGAAGAGAGCAATCAGCCCCAGCATTTT